The 8 T cell receptor beta chains presented below share a single source sample, sequenced in a study of T cells in Graves' hyperthyroidism and ophthalmopathy (dated by TCRdb to the late 2010s). The library was built by means of multiplex PCR. Reads for this sample came from an Illumina HiSeq 2000. The TCR beta CDR3 regions were amplified from RNA transcripts. The first round of RT-PCR for the TCR CDR3 was performed with the HTBI primer set and the Qiagen OneStep RT-PCR kit. TCRdb cleaned the public reads at Q25 with fastp, built clones with MiXCR and kept in-frame beta chains. CDR3 protein sequences are deduplicated, and each keeps its most common genes and DNA. Present in this sample are 110,000 to 150,000 distinct CDR3 sequences, 22% of which were seen just once. Roughly 71% of the sample belongs to the ten largest clones. Sequences were obtained from blood. The receptors come from a woman between 45 and 60 years old with Graves' hyperthyroidism that later progressed to Graves' ophthalmopathy.

There are many counts of this clonotype. This chain joins TRBV18 and TRBJ1-1, with D unclear. This CDR3 spans 15 amino acids. Germline V CDR1 and CDR2: KGHSH, LQKENI. V lost 2 bases and J 2 bases, leaving 12 bases between the germline ends. The CDR3, as DNA: TGTGCCAGCTCACCAAGTTTGGGGATAAACACTGAAGCTTTCTTT. Its protein product is CASSPSLGINTEAFF.

The CDR3 is CASSPSAGELFF. Written as DNA, the CDR3 is TGTGCCAGCAGCCCTTCGGCCGGGGAGCTGTTTTTT. The chain is built from TRBV9 and TRBJ2-2; D call uncertain. The CDR3 totals 12 residues. Trimming removed 4 bases at V and 6 bases at J, with 7 bases between. Germline CDR1 SGDLS, CDR2 YYNGEE.

This clonotype was observed many times. The chain uses TRBV2 and TRBJ1-1; D is possibly TRBD1 (6 bases). The length of the CDR3 is 14 residues. Germline assignment: CDR1 SNHLY and CDR2 FYNNEI. V was cut by 6 bases and J by 0 bases, with 11 bases left in between. The CDR3, as DNA: TGTGCCAGCAGGGCCAGGGGACTGAACACTGAAGCTTTCTTT. It yields the protein CASRARGLNTEAFF.

This clonotype has only a few counts. The J gene is TRBJ2-2, the V gene TRBV19; a weak D match, TRBD1 (6 bases). The CDR3 totals 14 residues. V was shortened by 7 bases and J by 6 bases, with 15 bases between the two germline ends. CDR1 is LNHDA, CDR2 SQIVND, per germline (reference sequence). For the CDR3, the DNA is TGTGCCAGTAATCAGGGGTTAAAGGCCGGGGAGCTGTTTTTT. It codes for CASNQGLKAGELFF.

This clonotype has ten or more counts. The chain employs TRBV5-1 and TRBJ2-6; D unclear. V was pared by 3 bases and J by 2 bases, with 3 bases between. CDR1 SGHRS and CDR2 YFSETQ come from the germline V gene. The CDR3 is made up of 13 amino acids. In nucleotides, the CDR3 is TGCGCCAGCAGCTCCCCTGGGGCCAACGTCCTGACTTTC. Protein sequence: CASSSPGANVLTF.

The V and J genes are TRBV5-1 and TRBJ2-3; 10 bases match TRBD2. The CDR3 runs 16 residues. Germline lookup yields CDR1 SGHRS and CDR2 YFSETQ. Unmatched junction bases numbered 6, after V lost 1 base and J lost 4 bases. CDR3 nucleotides: TGCGCCAGCAGCTTGAGTCTAGCGGGAGCTTCAGATACGCAGTATTTT. This gives the protein CASSLSLAGASDTQYF.

This clonotype was counted at least ten times. The chain combines TRBV28 with TRBJ2-4; D is unclear. Trimming cost V 5 bases and J 8 bases, with 10 bases left between them. Germline V gene data show CDR1 as MDHEN and CDR2 as SYDVKM. The CDR3 is 12 residues long. The CDR3 loop reads CASSDSRDIQYF. In DNA, the CDR3 is TGTGCCAGCAGTGACTCTCGCGACATTCAGTACTTC.

This clonotype was detected ten times or more. The V call is TRBV28, the J call TRBJ2-4, with TRBD2 matching 12 bases. Germline V CDR1 and CDR2: MDHEN, SYDVKM. CDR3 length: 17 residues. The J segment lost 8 bases and the V segment lost 5 bases, leaving 13 bases of the junction unmatched. CDR3: CASSDRTSGTQNYIQYF. The CDR3 nucleotides are TGTGCCAGCAGTGACAGGACTAGCGGGACCCAAAATTACATTCAGTACTTC.